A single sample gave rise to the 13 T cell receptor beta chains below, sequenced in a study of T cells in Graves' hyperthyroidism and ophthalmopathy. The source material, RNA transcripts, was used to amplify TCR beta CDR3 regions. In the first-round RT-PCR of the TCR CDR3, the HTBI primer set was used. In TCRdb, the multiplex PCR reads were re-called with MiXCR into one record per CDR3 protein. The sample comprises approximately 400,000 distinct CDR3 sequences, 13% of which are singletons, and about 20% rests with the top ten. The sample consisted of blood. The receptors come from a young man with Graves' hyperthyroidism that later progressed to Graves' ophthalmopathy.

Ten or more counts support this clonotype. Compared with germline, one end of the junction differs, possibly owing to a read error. The CDR3 here is CASSLVGNEQFF. CDR3 DNA: TGTGCCAGCAGCTTAGTAGGGAATGAGCAGTTCTTC. The chain couples TRBV12-3 or TRBV12-4 to TRBJ2-1; D is unresolved. This CDR3 is built from 12 residues.

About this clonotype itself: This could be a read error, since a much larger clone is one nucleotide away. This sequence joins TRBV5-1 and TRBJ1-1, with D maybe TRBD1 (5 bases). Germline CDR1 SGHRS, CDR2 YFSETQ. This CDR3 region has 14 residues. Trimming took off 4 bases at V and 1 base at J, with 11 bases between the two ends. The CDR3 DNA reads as TGCGCCAGCAGCGACGGACAAGCGAACACTGAAGCTTTCTTT. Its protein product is CASSDGQANTEAFF.

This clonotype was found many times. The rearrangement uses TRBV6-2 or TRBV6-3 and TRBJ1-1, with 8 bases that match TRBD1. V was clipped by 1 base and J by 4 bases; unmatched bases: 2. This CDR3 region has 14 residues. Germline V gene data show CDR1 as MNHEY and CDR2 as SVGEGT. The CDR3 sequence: CASSYWGQVTEAFF. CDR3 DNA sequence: TGTGCCAGCAGTTACTGGGGACAGGTCACTGAAGCTTTCTTT.

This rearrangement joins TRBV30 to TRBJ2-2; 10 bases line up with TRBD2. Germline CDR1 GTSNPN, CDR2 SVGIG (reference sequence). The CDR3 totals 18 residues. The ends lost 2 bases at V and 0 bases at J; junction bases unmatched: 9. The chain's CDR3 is CAWSPSGGFITNTGELFF. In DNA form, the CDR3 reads TGTGCCTGGAGTCCTAGCGGGGGCTTTATAACGAACACCGGGGAGCTGTTTTTT.

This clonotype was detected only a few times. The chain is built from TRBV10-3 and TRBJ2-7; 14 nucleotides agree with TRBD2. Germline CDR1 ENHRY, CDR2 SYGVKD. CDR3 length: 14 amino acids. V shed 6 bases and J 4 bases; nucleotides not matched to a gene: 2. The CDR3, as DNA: TGTGCCATCAGAGGGACTAGCGGGGGTTACGAGCAGTACTTC. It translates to CAIRGTSGGYEQYF.

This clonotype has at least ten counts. The CDR3 nucleotides read TGTGCCAGCAGTGCCTACTATGAACTCTTCGACCCCCCCAACCAGCCCCAGCATTTT. It specifies CASSAYYELFDPPNQPQHF. The V and J genes are TRBV6-1 and TRBJ1-5; D ambiguous. The CDR3 contains 19 residues. Trimming removed 4 bases from V and 7 bases from J, with 29 bases in between. Per germline, CDR1 MNHNS and CDR2 SASEGT.

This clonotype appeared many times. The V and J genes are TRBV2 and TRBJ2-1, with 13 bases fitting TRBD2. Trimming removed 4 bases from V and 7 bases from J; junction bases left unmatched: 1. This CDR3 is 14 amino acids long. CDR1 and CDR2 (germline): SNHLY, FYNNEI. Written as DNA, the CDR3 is TGTGCCAGCAGTGCGGGACTAGCGGGAAATGAGCAGTTCTTC. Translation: CASSAGLAGNEQFF.

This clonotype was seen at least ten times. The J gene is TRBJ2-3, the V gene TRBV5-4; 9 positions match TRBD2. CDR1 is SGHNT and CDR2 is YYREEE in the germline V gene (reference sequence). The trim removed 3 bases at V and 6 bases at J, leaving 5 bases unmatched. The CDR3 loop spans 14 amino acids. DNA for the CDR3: TGTGCCAGCAGCTCCTTAGCGGGGGAGGATACGCAGTATTTT. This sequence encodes CASSSLAGEDTQYF.

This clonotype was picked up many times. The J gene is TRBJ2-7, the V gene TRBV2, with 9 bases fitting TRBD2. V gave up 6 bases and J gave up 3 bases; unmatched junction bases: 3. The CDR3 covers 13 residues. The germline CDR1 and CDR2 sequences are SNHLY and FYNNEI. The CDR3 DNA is TGTGCCAGCAGCCCTAGCGGGGACTACGAGCAGTACTTC. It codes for CASSPSGDYEQYF.

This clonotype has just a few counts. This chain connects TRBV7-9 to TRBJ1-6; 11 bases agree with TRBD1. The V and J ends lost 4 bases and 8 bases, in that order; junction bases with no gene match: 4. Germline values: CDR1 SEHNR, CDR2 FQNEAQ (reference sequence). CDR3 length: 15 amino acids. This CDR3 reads CASSSGQGEDSPLHF. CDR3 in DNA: TGTGCCAGCAGCTCGGGACAGGGGGAGGATTCACCCCTCCACTTT.

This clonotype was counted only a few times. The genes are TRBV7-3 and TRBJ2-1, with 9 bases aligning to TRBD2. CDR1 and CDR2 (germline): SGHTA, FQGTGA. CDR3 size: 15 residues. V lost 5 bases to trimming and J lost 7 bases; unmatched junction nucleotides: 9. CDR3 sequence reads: CASSPLAGQWNEQFF. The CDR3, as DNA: TGTGCCAGCAGCCCCCTAGCGGGGCAATGGAATGAGCAGTTCTTC.

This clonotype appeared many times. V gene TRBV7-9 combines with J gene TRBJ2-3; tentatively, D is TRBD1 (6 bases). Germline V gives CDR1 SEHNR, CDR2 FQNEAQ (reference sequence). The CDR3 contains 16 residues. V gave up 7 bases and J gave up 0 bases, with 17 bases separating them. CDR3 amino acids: CASTPTQGSSTDTQYF. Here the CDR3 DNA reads TGTGCCAGCACCCCTACACAGGGATCGAGCACAGATACGCAGTATTTT. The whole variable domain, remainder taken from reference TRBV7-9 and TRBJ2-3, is DTGVSQNPRHKITKRGQNVTFRCDPISEHNRLYWYRQTLGQGPEFLTYFQNEAQLEKSRLLSDRFSAERPKGSFSTLEIQRTEQGDSAMYLCASTPTQGSSTDTQYFGPGTRLTVL.

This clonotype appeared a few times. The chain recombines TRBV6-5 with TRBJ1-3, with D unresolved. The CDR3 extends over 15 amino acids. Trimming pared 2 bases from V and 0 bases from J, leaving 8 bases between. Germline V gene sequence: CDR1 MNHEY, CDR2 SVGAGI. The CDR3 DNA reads TGTGCCAGCAGTTACGTCCGGAGCTCTGGAAACACCATATATTTT. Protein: CASSYVRSSGNTIYF.